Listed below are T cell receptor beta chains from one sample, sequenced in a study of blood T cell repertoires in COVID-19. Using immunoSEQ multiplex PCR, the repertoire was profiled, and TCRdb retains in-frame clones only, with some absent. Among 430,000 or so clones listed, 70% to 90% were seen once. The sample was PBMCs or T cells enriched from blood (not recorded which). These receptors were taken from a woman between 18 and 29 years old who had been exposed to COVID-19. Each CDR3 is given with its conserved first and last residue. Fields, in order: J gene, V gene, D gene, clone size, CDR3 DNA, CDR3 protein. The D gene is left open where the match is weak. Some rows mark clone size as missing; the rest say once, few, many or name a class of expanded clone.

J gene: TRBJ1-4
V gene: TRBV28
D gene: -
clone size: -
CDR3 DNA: TGTGCCAGCTCTTTACTAGGGGAAAAACTGTTTTTT
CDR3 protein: CASSLLGEKLFF

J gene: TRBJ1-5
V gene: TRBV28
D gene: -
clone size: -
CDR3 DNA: TGTGCCAGCAGTTACCAATCGCTACGGGGGGGAGTTTTCAATCAGCCCCAGCATTTT
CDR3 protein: CASSYQSLRGGVFNQPQHF

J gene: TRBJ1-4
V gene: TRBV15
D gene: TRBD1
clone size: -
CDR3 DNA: TGTGCCACCAGCAACAGGGGGCTAGAAAAACTGTTTTTT
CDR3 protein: CATSNRGLEKLFF

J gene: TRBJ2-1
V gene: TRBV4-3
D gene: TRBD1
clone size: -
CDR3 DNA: TGCGCCAGCAGCCAAGAAGGGGGCCTTAACAATGAGCAGTTCTTC
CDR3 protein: CASSQEGGLNNEQFF

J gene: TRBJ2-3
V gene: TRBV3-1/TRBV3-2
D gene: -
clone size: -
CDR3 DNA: TGTGCCAGCAGCCAAGATCGCAGGAGCACAGATACGCAGTATTTT
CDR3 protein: CASSQDRRSTDTQYF

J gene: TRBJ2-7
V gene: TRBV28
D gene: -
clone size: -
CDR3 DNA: TGTGCCAGCATTTCGGCAGGGGCGTTCCCCTACGAGCAGTACTTC
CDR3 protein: CASISAGAFPYEQYF

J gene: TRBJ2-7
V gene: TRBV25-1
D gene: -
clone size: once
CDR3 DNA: TGTGCCAGCAGTGAAATGTCCGCGACAGGCCTGATCTTC
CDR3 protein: CASSEMSATGLIF

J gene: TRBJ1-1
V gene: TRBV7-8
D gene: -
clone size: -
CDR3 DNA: TGTGCCAGCAGCTTAATTGTTGGGACACCTGAAGCTTTCTTT
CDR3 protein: CASSLIVGTPEAFF

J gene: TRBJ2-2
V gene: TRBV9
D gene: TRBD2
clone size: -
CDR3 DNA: TGTGCCAGCAGCGTAGCAACGGGGGGGCCGGGCACCGGGGAGCTGTTTTTT
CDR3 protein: CASSVATGGPGTGELFF

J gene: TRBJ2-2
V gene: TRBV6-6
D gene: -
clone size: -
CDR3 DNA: TGTGCCAGCAGTCAAACATTAGGGGGTCCCTTGTCCGGGGAGCTGTTTTTT
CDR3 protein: CASSQTLGGPLSGELFF

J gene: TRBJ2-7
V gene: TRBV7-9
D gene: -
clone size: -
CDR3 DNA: TGTGCCAGCAGCCCGGAGACTAGTCTGTCCGAGCAGTACTTC
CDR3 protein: CASSPETSLSEQYF

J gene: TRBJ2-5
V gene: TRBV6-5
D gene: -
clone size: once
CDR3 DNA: TGTGCCAGCAGTTACTCGATATGGCTAGAGACCCAGTACTTC
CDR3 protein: CASSYSIWLETQYF